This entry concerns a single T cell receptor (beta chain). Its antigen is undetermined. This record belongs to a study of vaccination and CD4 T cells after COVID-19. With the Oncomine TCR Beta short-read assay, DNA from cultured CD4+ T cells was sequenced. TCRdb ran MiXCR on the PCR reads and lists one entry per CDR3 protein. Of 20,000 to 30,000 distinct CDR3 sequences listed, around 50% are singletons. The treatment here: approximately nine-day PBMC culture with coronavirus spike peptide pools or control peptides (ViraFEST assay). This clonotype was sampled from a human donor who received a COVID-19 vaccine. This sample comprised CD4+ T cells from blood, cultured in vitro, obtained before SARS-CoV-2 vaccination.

CDR3 loop: CTAAKGGGETQYF. The CDR3 nucleotides are TGCACCGCTGCCAAAGGGGGCGGAGAGACCCAGTACTTC. This sequence joins TRBV20-1 and TRBJ2-5; TRBD1 matches at 7 bases. CDR1 is DFQATT, CDR2 SNEGSKA, per germline (reference sequence). The CDR3 is made up of 13 amino acids.